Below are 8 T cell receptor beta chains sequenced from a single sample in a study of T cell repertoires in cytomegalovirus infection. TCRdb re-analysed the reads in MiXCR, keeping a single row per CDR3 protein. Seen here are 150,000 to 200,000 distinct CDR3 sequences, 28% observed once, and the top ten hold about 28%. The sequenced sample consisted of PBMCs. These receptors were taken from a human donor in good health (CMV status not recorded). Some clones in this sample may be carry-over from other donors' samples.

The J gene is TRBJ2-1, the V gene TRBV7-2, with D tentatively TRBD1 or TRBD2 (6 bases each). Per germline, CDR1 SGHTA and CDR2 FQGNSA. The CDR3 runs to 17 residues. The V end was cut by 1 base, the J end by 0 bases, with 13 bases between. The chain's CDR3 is CASSLVGGFSSYNEQFF. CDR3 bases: TGTGCCAGCAGCTTAGTAGGGGGGTTTAGCTCCTACAATGAGCAGTTCTTC.

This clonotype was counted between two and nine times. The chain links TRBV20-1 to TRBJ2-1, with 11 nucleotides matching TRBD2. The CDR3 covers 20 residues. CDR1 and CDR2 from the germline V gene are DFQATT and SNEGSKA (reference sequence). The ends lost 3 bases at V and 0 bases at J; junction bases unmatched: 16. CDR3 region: CSARQAPLAGGLSSYNEQFF. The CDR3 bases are TGCAGTGCTAGGCAGGCCCCCCTAGCGGGGGGCCTTAGCTCCTACAATGAGCAGTTCTTC.

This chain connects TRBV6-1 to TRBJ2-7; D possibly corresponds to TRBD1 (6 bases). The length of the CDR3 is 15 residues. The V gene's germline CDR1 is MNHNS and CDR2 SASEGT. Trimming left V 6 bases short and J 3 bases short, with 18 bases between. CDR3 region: CASSRGRTENYEQYF. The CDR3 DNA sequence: TGTGCCAGCAGCCGCGGTAGGACAGAGAACTACGAGCAGTACTTC.

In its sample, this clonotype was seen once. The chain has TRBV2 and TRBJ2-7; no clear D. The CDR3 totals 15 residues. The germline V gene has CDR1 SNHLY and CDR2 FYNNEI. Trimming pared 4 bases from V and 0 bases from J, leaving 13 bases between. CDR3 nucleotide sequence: TGTGCCAGCAGTGTTGGGCGCTCGAGCTCCTACGAGCAGTACTTC. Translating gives CASSVGRSSSYEQYF. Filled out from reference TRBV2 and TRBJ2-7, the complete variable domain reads EPEVTQTPSHQVTQMGQEVILRCVPISNHLYFYWYRQILGQKVEFLVSFYNNEISEKSEIFDDQFSVERPDGSNFTLKIRSTKLEDSAMYFCASSVGRSSSYEQYFGPGTRLTVT.

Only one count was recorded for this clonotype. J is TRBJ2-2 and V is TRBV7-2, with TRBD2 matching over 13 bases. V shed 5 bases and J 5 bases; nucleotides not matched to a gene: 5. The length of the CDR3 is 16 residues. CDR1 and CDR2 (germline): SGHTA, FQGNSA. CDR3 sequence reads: CASSETSGGGTGELFF. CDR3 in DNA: TGTGCCAGCAGCGAAACTAGCGGGGGGGGAACCGGGGAGCTGTTTTTT.

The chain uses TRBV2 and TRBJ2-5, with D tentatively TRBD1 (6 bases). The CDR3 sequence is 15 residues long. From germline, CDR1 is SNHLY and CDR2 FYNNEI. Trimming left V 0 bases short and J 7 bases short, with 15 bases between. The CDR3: CASSEASAPRGTQYF. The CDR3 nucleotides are TGTGCCAGCAGTGAAGCTAGCGCCCCCAGGGGGACCCAGTACTTC.

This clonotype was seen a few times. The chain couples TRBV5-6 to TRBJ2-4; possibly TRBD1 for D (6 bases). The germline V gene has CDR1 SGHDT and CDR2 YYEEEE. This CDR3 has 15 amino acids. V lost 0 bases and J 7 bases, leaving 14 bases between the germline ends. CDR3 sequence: CASSLAPTGFNIQYF. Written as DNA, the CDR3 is TGTGCCAGCAGCTTGGCCCCAACAGGGTTCAACATTCAGTACTTC.

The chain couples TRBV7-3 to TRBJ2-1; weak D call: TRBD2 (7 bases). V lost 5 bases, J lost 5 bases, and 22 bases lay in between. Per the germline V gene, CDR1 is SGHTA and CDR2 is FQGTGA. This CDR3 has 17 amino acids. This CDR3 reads CASSPSIRGARDNEQFF. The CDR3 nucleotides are TGTGCCAGCAGCCCTAGCATCCGGGGGGCGCGCGACAATGAGCAGTTCTTC.